This TCR beta chain stems from a study of early T cells in non-severe SARS-CoV-2 infection. Whole-study results and caveats: Lookups in VDJdb leaned toward anti-spike CD8 responses and missed private and CD4 specificities.

TCRdb ran MiXCR on the 5' RACE reads and lists one entry per CDR3 protein. The table has roughly 80,000 distinct CDR3 sequences, around 15% seen once; the top ten hold roughly 3%. In the case of this clonotype: The antigen remains undetermined. The junction departs from the called germline gene at one end, perhaps through a read error.

The sequence came from an adult who was a healthcare worker with PCR-confirmed SARS-CoV-2 infection or an uninfected control (not recorded which). Material: whole blood.

In nucleotides, the CDR3 is TGTACCAGCTCACCACGGACAGACGGAGCGGATACGCAGTATTTT. Amino acids: CTSSPRTDGADTQYF. The J gene is TRBJ2-3, the V gene TRBV18; D is perhaps TRBD1 (6 bases). Germline CDR1 is KGHSH and CDR2 is LQKENI. CDR3 length: 15 amino acids. The whole variable domain, filled in from reference TRBV18 and TRBJ2-3, reads NAGVMQNPRHLVRRRGQEARLRCSPMKGHSHVYWYRQLPEEGLKFMVYLQKENIIDESGMPKERFSAEFPKEGPSILRIQQVVRGDSAAYFCTSSPRTDGADTQYFGPGTRLTVL.